These T cell receptor beta chains were read from a single sample in a study of shared clonotypes between healthy human individuals. Assay used: immunoSEQ multiplex PCR; TCRdb lists only in-frame clones, some missing. The sample shows some 2.1 million clones, just under 95% of them seen only once. Specimen: naive CD8+ T cells from PBMCs. All receptors derive from a man aged 18 to 29 in good health. Some clones in this sample may be carry-over from other donors' samples. Each CDR3 is given with its conserved first and last residue. A D gene is named only where the DNA matches it firmly. The size of a clone is reported for some rows only, either as once, few or many, or as a class for expanded clones.

j_gene | v_gene | d_gene | len | abundance | CDR3nt | CDR3aa
TRBJ2-2 | TRBV27 | . | 14 | . | TGTGCCAGCAGTTTTCTCGTCCCCACCGGGGAGCTGTTTTTT | CASSFLVPTGELFF
TRBJ2-7 | TRBV2 | . | 11 | . | TGTGCCAGCAGTGAAGAAGCCGAGCAGTACTTC | CASSEEAEQYF
TRBJ2-6 | TRBV21-1 | . | 11 | . | TGTGCGAAGGGAGGGGCCAACGTCCTGACTTTC | CAKGGANVLTF
TRBJ1-4 | TRBV7-9 | . | 18 | once | TGTGCCAGCAGCTCCGCTATACCGGGATCAAGGACTAATGAAAAACTGTTTTTT | CASSSAIPGSRTNEKLFF
TRBJ2-4 | TRBV6-5 | . | 11 | . | TGTGCCAGCAGTTTCGGAGACATTCAGTACTTC | CASSFGDIQYF
TRBJ1-2 | TRBV6-4 | . | 14 | . | TGTGCCAGCAGCACAGGGATAAGAGGATATGGCTACACCTTC | CASSTGIRGYGYTF
TRBJ2-5 | TRBV4-1 | . | 15 | . | TGCGCCAGCAGCCAAGGAGGAGGGGGGGGAGAGACCCAGTACTTC | CASSQGGGGGETQYF
TRBJ2-3 | TRBV7-8 | . | 13 | . | TGTGCCAGCACCGACCGATCCCGGGATACGCAGTATTTT | CASTDRSRDTQYF
TRBJ1-5 | TRBV27 | . | 14 | once | TGTGCCAGCAGTCCTGAGACAGGATACCAGCCCCAGCATTTT | CASSPETGYQPQHF
TRBJ2-1 | TRBV11-2 | . | 12 | . | TGTGCCAGCAGCCCGGGGACGTCCGAGCAGTTCTTC | CASSPGTSEQFF
TRBJ2-7 | TRBV4-1 | . | 14 | . | TGCGCCAGCAGCCTAAGGTCGGAGACCTACGAGCAGTACTTC | CASSLRSETYEQYF
TRBJ1-1 | TRBV19 | . | 15 | . | TGTGCCAGTAGTGGAGAGGGGGGTTGGTTCACTGAAGCTTTCTTT | CASSGEGGWFTEAFF
TRBJ2-1 | TRBV7-3 | . | 13 | . | TGTGCCAGCAGCTTAATTTCGGGGAATGAGCAGTTCTTC | CASSLISGNEQFF
TRBJ1-2 | TRBV7-9 | . | 14 | once | TGTGCCAGCAGTTCAGGACAGTGGGTCTATGGCTACACCTTC | CASSSGQWVYGYTF
TRBJ2-7 | TRBV27 | . | 12 | . | TGTGCCAGCAGTTTACCATTCGGAGAGCAGTACTTC | CASSLPFGEQYF
TRBJ2-5 | TRBV2 | . | 14 | . | TGTGCCAGCAGTGAAGCAATGAGGGCGGAGACCCAGTACTTC | CASSEAMRAETQYF
TRBJ1-1 | TRBV28 | . | 16 | . | TGTGCCAGCAGTTTAGGTCTGGGGGTGAAAGGCACTGAAGCTTTCTTT | CASSLGLGVKGTEAFF
TRBJ1-1 | TRBV11-1 | . | 16 | . | TGTGCCAGCAGCTTAGGGAGTGGACAGCTGAACACTGAAGCTTTCTTT | CASSLGSGQLNTEAFF
TRBJ1-2 | TRBV27 | TRBD1 | 14 | . | TGTGCCAGCAGTTCTTGGACAGGGGCCTATGGCTACACCTTC | CASSSWTGAYGYTF
TRBJ1-1 | TRBV5-4 | . | 13 | . | TGTGCCAGCAGCTCCCGGCCGGGGACTGAAGCTTTCTTT | CASSSRPGTEAFF
TRBJ1-1 | TRBV2 | . | 13 | . | TGTGCCAGCAGTGAAGGGGGCAGATTAGAAGCTTTCTTT | CASSEGGRLEAFF
TRBJ2-7 | TRBV27 | . | 13 | . | TGTGCCAGCAGTTTATCGATAGGCGGCCCAGAGGACTTC | CASSLSIGGPEDF
TRBJ2-3 | TRBV27 | . | 13 | . | TGTGCCAGCAGTTTATTATTAGCGGATACGCAGTATTTT | CASSLLLADTQYF
TRBJ1-2 | TRBV7-6 | . | 13 | . | TGTGCCAGCAGCTTAGTTGGGGGATATGGCTACACCTTC | CASSLVGGYGYTF
TRBJ2-5 | TRBV6-5 | . | 13 | . | TGTGCCAGCAAAGGTTATGGTCCGGAGACCCAGTACTTC | CASKGYGPETQYF
TRBJ1-1 | TRBV10-3 | TRBD1 | 15 | . | TGTGCCATCAGTGATACGGGACAGGGGAACACTGAAGCTTTCTTT | CAISDTGQGNTEAFF
TRBJ2-2 | TRBV5-4 | . | 15 | . | TGTGCCAGCAGCTTGCCGGGCCCGAACACCGGGGAGCTGTTTTTT | CASSLPGPNTGELFF
TRBJ1-4 | TRBV27 | . | 14 | . | TGTGCCAGCAGTTTAGGGGGGTCTAATGAAAAACTGTTTTTT | CASSLGGSNEKLFF
TRBJ1-1 | TRBV13 | TRBD1 | 14 | . | TGTGCCAGCAGACAACAGGGGGCGATCACTGAAGCTTTCTTT | CASRQQGAITEAFF
TRBJ1-1 | TRBV27 | TRBD1 | 15 | . | TGTGCCAGCAGTTTATTACCAGGGGGGAACACTGAAGCTTTCTTT | CASSLLPGGNTEAFF
TRBJ2-4 | TRBV28 | . | 18 | . | TGTGCCAGCAGTCTACCCCCGGGCGATGAAAATCCGGCGGACATTCAGTACTTC | CASSLPPGDENPADIQYF
TRBJ2-1 | TRBV7-9 | . | 12 | . | TGTGCCAGCAGGTGGACTTACAATGAGCAGTTCTTC | CASRWTYNEQFF
TRBJ2-3 | TRBV5-1 | TRBD1 | 16 | . | TGCGCCAGCAGCACCGACAGGGTGAAGCCCACAGATACGCAGTATTTT | CASSTDRVKPTDTQYF
TRBJ2-7 | TRBV5-1 | . | 17 | . | TGCGCCAGCAGCTTCCGAGTATGGGGGGCGAGCTCCTACGAGCAGTACTTC | CASSFRVWGASSYEQYF
TRBJ2-2 | TRBV11-2 | TRBD2 | 18 | once | TGTGCCAGCAGCTTAGATCCTAGCGGGAGGATGAACACCGGGGAGCTGTTTTTT | CASSLDPSGRMNTGELFF
TRBJ1-2 | TRBV27 | TRBD1 | 13 | once | TGTGCCAGCGCCCTGGGACAGACCTATGGCTACACCTTC | CASALGQTYGYTF
TRBJ2-1 | TRBV4-3 | TRBD2 | 16 | . | TGCGCCAGCAGCCAAGAATGGCTAGCGGGGGCCAATGAGCAGTTCTTC | CASSQEWLAGANEQFF
TRBJ2-3 | TRBV5-5 | . | 20 | . | TGTGCCAGCAGCTTGGTAGGTCGTGTCGGGGCCGCGCCGCCTACAGATACGCAGTATTTT | CASSLVGRVGAAPPTDTQYF
TRBJ2-1 | TRBV11-3 | . | 17 | . | TGTGCCAGCAGCTCGCCCGTGGGAGTTCTCTCCTACAATGAGCAGTTCTTC | CASSSPVGVLSYNEQFF
TRBJ2-3 | TRBV28 | . | 15 | once | TGTGCCAGCAGTTTATGGGAAGAGGACGGCGATACGCAGTATTTT | CASSLWEEDGDTQYF
TRBJ1-2 | TRBV29-1 | . | 13 | . | TGCAGCGTCGAGGGCGCTTGGTCCTATGGCTACACCTTC | CSVEGAWSYGYTF
TRBJ1-1 | TRBV2 | . | 15 | . | TGTGCCAGCACTGGAATCTCGGGGAAGCGAACTGAAGCTTTCTTT | CASTGISGKRTEAFF
TRBJ1-1 | TRBV27 | . | 13 | . | TGTGCCAGCAGTTTATTTAAGGGCACTGAAGCTTTCTTT | CASSLFKGTEAFF
TRBJ2-3 | TRBV29-1 | . | 12 | . | TGCAGCGTTGTCTATCTTGGGGGTACGCAGTATTTT | CSVVYLGGTQYF
TRBJ1-2 | TRBV6-6 | . | 15 | once | TGTGCCAGCAGTTACTTCCCCGCCGGGTCGGATGGCTACACCTTC | CASSYFPAGSDGYTF
TRBJ2-1 | TRBV19 | . | 14 | . | TGTGCCAGTAGCACATCGGCCAGGGGTAATGAGCAGTTCTTC | CASSTSARGNEQFF
TRBJ2-3 | TRBV7-9 | TRBD2 | 15 | once | TGTGCCAGCAGCTCACCCGGGGGGACGGGCTATACGCAGTATTTT | CASSSPGGTGYTQYF
TRBJ2-4 | TRBV6-6 | . | 16 | . | TGTGCCAGCAGTTACAGTGGGGGAGCGGTCAAAAACATTCAGTACTTC | CASSYSGGAVKNIQYF
TRBJ2-5 | TRBV11-3 | TRBD2 | 16 | . | TGTGCCAGCAGCCGCGTCTTAGCGGGAGGCGAAGAGACCCAGTACTTC | CASSRVLAGGEETQYF
TRBJ2-5 | TRBV7-6 | TRBD1 | 15 | . | TGTGCCAGCAGGTTCGGGACAGGGGGCGCCGAGACCCAGTACTTC | CASRFGTGGAETQYF
TRBJ2-7 | TRBV19 | TRBD2 | 18 | . | TGTGCCAGTAGTATAGTTCACACATCAGCGGGAGTCACCCACGAGCAGTACTTC | CASSIVHTSAGVTHEQYF
TRBJ1-5 | TRBV7-9 | . | 14 | . | TGTGCCAGCACCAGTGGGGCAGACAATCAGCCCCAGCATTTT | CASTSGADNQPQHF
TRBJ2-3 | TRBV7-9 | TRBD2 | 15 | . | TGTGCCAGCAGCTTCCTAGCGGGAGAAACAGATACGCAGTATTTT | CASSFLAGETDTQYF
TRBJ1-4 | TRBV19 | . | 16 | . | TGTGCCAGTAGTATAGATCCGGCTGCAACTAATGAAAAACTGTTTTTT | CASSIDPAATNEKLFF